This T cell receptor (beta chain) derives from a study of blood T cell repertoires in COVID-19. Study as a whole: In each case, the material was cDNA or gDNA derived from T cells, B-cell-depleted T cells, or PBMCs.

In the original processing: Cell counts per sample came from amplifying reference gene primers. Assay used: immunoSEQ multiplex PCR; TCRdb lists only in-frame clones, some missing. V, J and clone size are those of that table, while D and trimming were read from the DNA. This sample has just over 650,000 clones, with around 90% found just once. The sample consisted of peripheral blood. The receptor was isolated from a woman aged 18 to 35 with acute or convalescent COVID-19.

CDR3: CASSAQGGGMNTEAFF. In nucleotides, the CDR3 is TGTGCCAGCAGCGCCCAGGGAGGCGGCATGAACACTGAAGCTTTCTTT. V and J are TRBV7-3 and TRBJ1-1; maybe TRBD1 (5 bases). Trimming took 5 bases from V and 0 from J, leaving 16 bases between them. Germline V gene sequence: CDR1 SGHTA, CDR2 FQGTGA. The CDR3 consists of 16 residues.